This is a list of T cell receptor beta chains from one sample in a study of blood T cell repertoires in COVID-19. TCRdb's table, derived via immunoSEQ multiplex PCR, lists solely in-frame clones and lacks some. The sample shows around 300,000 clones, approximately 86% of them seen only once. Sequencing was carried out using peripheral blood. The origin of the receptors is a woman aged 50 to 60 with active or convalescent COVID-19. The CDR3 runs from the conserved cysteine through the conserved F or W. D genes are given only for firm matches. Part of the rows lack a size; the others show once, few, many or a class for expanded clones.

>TRBJ2-2|once|-|TRBV19
TGTGCCAGTCACCACCCCGCAGGGCGCACGAACACCGGGGAGCTGTTTTTT
CASHHPAGRTNTGELFF
>TRBJ2-1|-|TRBD2|TRBV27
TGTGCCAGCAGTTTATTGGCGGGAGGGGACAATGAGCAGTTCTTC
CASSLLAGGDNEQFF
>TRBJ1-2|-|TRBD1|TRBV3-1/TRBV3-2
TGTGCCAGCAGCCAAAGGGGGCGGGTGGGCTATGGCTACACCTTC
CASSQRGRVGYGYTF
>TRBJ1-1|-|TRBD1|TRBV10-3
TGTGCCATCAGTGAGTCTGGTAGGGGGCCCCTAAACACTGAAGCTTTCTTT
CAISESGRGPLNTEAFF
>TRBJ2-3|-|-|TRBV20-1
TGCAGTGCCACAACAAGTAATACGCAGTATTTT
CSATTSNTQYF
>TRBJ1-4|-|TRBD1|TRBV7-9
TGTGCCAGCTCGCCGGGACAGTCTAATGAAAAACTGTTTTTT
CASSPGQSNEKLFF
>TRBJ2-1|-|TRBD2|TRBV5-1
TGCGCCAGCAGTTCCGGACTAGCGGGGACGGGTGAGCAGTTCTTC
CASSSGLAGTGEQFF
>TRBJ2-3|-|-|TRBV19
TGTGCCGCCAGCGGCGTCGCAGATACGCAGTATTTT
CAASGVADTQYF
>TRBJ2-1|-|TRBD2|TRBV16
TGTGCCATTCCCCCGGGGGGAGGCCACAATGAGCAGTTCTTC
CAIPPGGGHNEQFF
>TRBJ2-7|-|-|TRBV21-1
TGTGCCAGCAGCAAATTAGGCCTAGACGAGCAGTACTTC
CASSKLGLDEQYF
>TRBJ1-1|-|-|TRBV30
TGTGCCTGGAGTGTACTGGGGGCGGGGGTAGACACTGAAGCTTTCTTT
CAWSVLGAGVDTEAFF